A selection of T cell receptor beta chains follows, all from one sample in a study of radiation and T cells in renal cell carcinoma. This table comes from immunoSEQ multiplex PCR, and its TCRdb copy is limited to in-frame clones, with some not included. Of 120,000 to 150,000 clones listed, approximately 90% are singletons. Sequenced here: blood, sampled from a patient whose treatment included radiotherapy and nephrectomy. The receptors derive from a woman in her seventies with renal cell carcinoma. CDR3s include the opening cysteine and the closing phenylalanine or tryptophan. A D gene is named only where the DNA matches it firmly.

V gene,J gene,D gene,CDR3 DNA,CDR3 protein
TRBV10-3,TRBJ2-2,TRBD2,TGTGCCATCCCCGGGACTAGCGGGGGGAACACCGGGGAGCTGTTTTTT,CAIPGTSGGNTGELFF
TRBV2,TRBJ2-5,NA,TGTGCCAGCAGCCCAGGTCGACACGGTTCGCAAGAGACCCAGTACTTC,CASSPGRHGSQETQYF
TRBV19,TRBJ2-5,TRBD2,TGTGCCAGTACCCCCGGCCCAGCGGGGGGTCAAGAGACCCAGTACTTC,CASTPGPAGGQETQYF
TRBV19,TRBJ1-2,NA,TGTGCCAGTAGTGGGGCGGATGTGTCCTATGGCTACACCTTC,CASSGADVSYGYTF
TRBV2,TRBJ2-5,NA,TGTGCCAGCATGGGCAACAAAGAGACCCAGTACTTC,CASMGNKETQYF
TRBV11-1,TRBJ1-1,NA,TGTGCCAGCAGCCCGACTGACAGGAACACTGAAGCTTTCTTT,CASSPTDRNTEAFF
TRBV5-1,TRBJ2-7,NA,TGCGCCAGCAGCTTGGCCATGGGGGTCTACGAGCAGTACTTC,CASSLAMGVYEQYF
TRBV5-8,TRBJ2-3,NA,TGTGCCAGCAGTCCGGGACTCCGGTGGGATACGCAGTATTTT,CASSPGLRWDTQYF
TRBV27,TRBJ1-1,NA,TGTGCCAGCAGTTTAGTTGGGCAGGGAGCCACTGAAGCTTTCTTT,CASSLVGQGATEAFF
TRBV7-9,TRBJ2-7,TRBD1,TGTGCCAGCAGCCTCCCCGGACAGGCCAGCTACGAGCAGTACTTC,CASSLPGQASYEQYF
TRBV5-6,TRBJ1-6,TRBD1,TGTGCCAGCAGACTAAGGACAGGAATCTATAATTCACCCCTCCACTTT,CASRLRTGIYNSPLHF
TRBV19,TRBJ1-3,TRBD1,TGTGCCAGCGGACAGGGCTCTGGAAACACCATATATTTT,CASGQGSGNTIYF